The rows below give T cell receptor beta chains drawn from one sample of a study of cytomegalovirus exposure and HLA in healthy donors. Sequencing used immunoSEQ multiplex PCR; TCRdb keeps in-frame clones, though not all of them. The data hold a few hundred thousand clones, with approximately 80% observed a single time. The sample was PBMCs. These receptors were collected from a young woman in good health and CMV-seropositive. Both conserved end residues are part of each CDR3.

V,J,CDR3
TRBV27,TRBJ1-5,CASSLLGTGLGSQPQHF
TRBV14,TRBJ1-1,CASSQGWATEAFF
TRBV20-1,TRBJ2-7,CSASGPYEQYF
TRBV30,TRBJ2-7,CAWSATGHEQYF
TRBV6-5,TRBJ1-2,CASSATLRTPRGYTF
TRBV15,TRBJ2-1,CATGLNNEQFF
TRBV4-1,TRBJ1-4,CASSQVSGPDPNEKLFF
TRBV4-3,TRBJ2-7,CASSQGVLAGYEQYF
TRBV2,TRBJ2-1,CASSGSGSRTYNEQFF
TRBV27,TRBJ2-7,CASSRKSSGEYEQYF
TRBV9,TRBJ2-7,CASSGPGQGTYEQYF
TRBV9,TRBJ1-2,CASSVQESNYGYTF
TRBV2,TRBJ1-1,CASRLWTEGGEAFF
TRBV29-1,TRBJ1-5,CRPGGGCQPQHF
TRBV5-6,TRBJ2-6,CASEGAGANVLTF
TRBV27,TRBJ2-1,CASSPGLKNEQFF
TRBV19,TRBJ1-2,CASSTTTNYGYTF
TRBV27,TRBJ2-1,CASSLYGLAGDEQFF
TRBV2,TRBJ2-1,CASSWDKYNEQFF
TRBV13,TRBJ1-2,CASSGQGADYGYTF
TRBV9,TRBJ2-5,CASSVGMAETQYF
TRBV30,TRBJ2-7,CAWSVNWVNEQYF
TRBV30,TRBJ2-7,CAWSVGLYEQYF
TRBV15,TRBJ1-3,CATSTTWEGTRGSTIYF
TRBV28,TRBJ1-1,CASSFQGNTEAFF
TRBV4-1,TRBJ2-3,CASSGDTQYF
TRBV5-3,TRBJ1-2,CARSLVAYPGYTF
TRBV19,TRBJ2-5,CASSSRDNQETQYF
TRBV9,TRBJ2-6,CASSSSRGGYSSGANVLTF
TRBV6-5,TRBJ1-5,CASSYAGSQPQHF
TRBV29-1,TRBJ1-1,CSVYRVAAEAFF
TRBV30,TRBJ2-7,CAWSVGAGGPYEQYF
TRBV10-3,TRBJ1-2,CAITPSGTHGLTF